This TCR beta chain was obtained from a study of blood T cell repertoires in COVID-19. Across the whole study: The cDNA or gDNA used as material had been derived from T cells, B-cell-depleted T cells, or PBMCs.

Sequenced by immunoSEQ multiplex PCR; TCRdb stores in-frame clones only, minus some. The sample contains around 230,000 clones, 80% to 90% of which appear only once. The CDR3 has 16 residues. The V segment lost 0 bases and the J segment 8 bases; nucleotides outside the gene matches: 6. Looked up from germline, CDR1 is KGHDR and CDR2 is SFDVKD. This TCR was sampled from a man between 50 and 59 years old with COVID-19, enrolled during active disease. The genes are TRBV24-1 and TRBJ1-4; 9 bases line up with TRBD1. The sample consisted of peripheral blood. The CDR3 DNA reads as TGTGCCACCAGTGATTTGGGCACAGGGGGCAGAGAAAAACTGTTTTTT. Translation gives CATSDLGTGGREKLFF.